This TCR beta chain originates from a study of human T cells and chemical hapten exposure. Study overall: TCR yields per sample varied mostly from small pooled library volume differences.

Time point noted: patch test 1, 2 weeks after DPC sensitization. Treatment described: therapeutic diphenylcyclopropenone sensitization with weekly scalp DPC. Individual cDNA molecules in this library carried unique molecular identifiers. Using its own MiXCR run on the RACE reads, TCRdb lists one record per CDR3 protein. Among under 130,000 distinct CDR3 sequences listed, 8% to 13% were seen once. The CDR3 loop spans 14 amino acids. The trim removed 8 bases at V and 0 bases at J, leaving 7 bases unmatched. Germline V CDR1 and CDR2: DFQATT, SNEGSKA (reference sequence). The chain employs TRBV20-1 and TRBJ2-5; 9 bases are shared with TRBD2. This material consisted of whole blood, taken in connection with sensitization to the hapten diphenylcyclopropenone (DPC). This sequence originates from a middle-aged woman with alopecia areata. Some clones in this sample may be carry-over from other donors' samples. Here the CDR3 reads CSSQSGGYQETQYF. CDR3 bases: TGCAGTAGTCAGAGCGGGGGGTACCAAGAGACCCAGTACTTC.